This is a list of T cell receptor beta chains from one sample in a study of T cell responses to AZD1222 COVID-19 vaccine. The repertoire was sequenced with immunoSEQ multiplex PCR; TCRdb's copy has only in-frame clones and lacks some. The repertoire holds 95,000 to 150,000 clones, approximately 90% seen once, with around 1.5% in the top ten. The sample was peripheral blood, taken on day 0 of AZD1222 vaccination. The source is an adult in good health. Both conserved end residues are part of each CDR3. The D gene is left open where the match is weak. The size of a clone is reported for some rows only, either as once, few or many, or as a class for expanded clones.

>.|TRBJ2-3|.|TRBV30
TGTGCCTGGACCTCCAGTCCAGATACGCAGTATTTT
CAWTSSPDTQYF
>.|TRBJ2-7|.|TRBV30
TGTGCCTGGAGTGAAGGGGTCTCCTACGAGCAGTACTTC
CAWSEGVSYEQYF
>TRBD1|TRBJ1-1|.|TRBV27
TGTGCCACTAAGTCCCTCCCCACAGGGGGCACTGAAGCTTTCTTT
CATKSLPTGGTEAFF
>.|TRBJ2-7|.|TRBV18
TGTGCCAGCTCCCCCGGACGGACCTCCTACGAGCAGTACTTC
CASSPGRTSYEQYF
>TRBD1|TRBJ2-5|.|TRBV3-1/TRBV3-2
TGTGCCAGCAGCCTCATGGGACAGGTGGGGGAGACCCAGTACTTC
CASSLMGQVGETQYF
>.|TRBJ1-6|.|TRBV19
TGTGCCAGTAGTATAGGGGCATATAATTCACCCCTCCACTTT
CASSIGAYNSPLHF
>.|TRBJ1-2|.|TRBV18
TGTGCCAGCTCACCAGAGGACCTGCCAGGCTACACCTTC
CASSPEDLPGYTF
>.|TRBJ2-5|.|TRBV6-2/TRBV6-3
TGTGCCAGCAGTTCCTTGGGACGGAAAGAGACCCAGTACTTC
CASSSLGRKETQYF
>.|TRBJ2-7|.|TRBV5-4
TGTGCCAGCAGCTTTAGAGGTACCTACGAGCAGTACTTC
CASSFRGTYEQYF
>.|TRBJ1-3|.|TRBV11-2
TGTGCCAGCAGCTTAGCACAGAACCCCGGAAACACCATATATTTT
CASSLAQNPGNTIYF
>.|TRBJ1-5|.|TRBV28
TGTGCCAGTGCGGTCTATGTGTTCCAGCCCCAGCATTTT
CASAVYVFQPQHF
>.|TRBJ2-7|.|TRBV6-5
TGTGCCAGCAGTTTTTCGGGATTCTACGAGCAGTACTTC
CASSFSGFYEQYF
>.|TRBJ1-1|.|TRBV7-2
TGTGCCAGCAGCTTAGTGCCCCGGGGGAACACTGAAGCTTTCTTT
CASSLVPRGNTEAFF
>.|TRBJ1-4|.|TRBV9
TGTGCCAGCAGCGTAGGAGTAGGGTCGGGTAATGAAAAACTGTTTTTT
CASSVGVGSGNEKLFF
>.|TRBJ2-2|.|TRBV7-2
TGTGCCAGCAGCTTAGATCCTCGGCCAAACACCGGGGAGCTGTTTTTT
CASSLDPRPNTGELFF
>.|TRBJ1-4|.|TRBV7-9
TGTGCCAGCAGCTCGAGACCTGGGGCTAATGAAAAACTGTTTTTT
CASSSRPGANEKLFF
>TRBD2|TRBJ2-3|.|TRBV11-3
TGTGCCAGCAGCCTGGGGACTAGCGGGAGCCTCACAGATACGCAGTATTTT
CASSLGTSGSLTDTQYF
>.|TRBJ2-2|.|TRBV9
TGTGCCAGCAGCCCCCGCGGTAGCCGATCCGGGGAGCTGTTTTTT
CASSPRGSRSGELFF
>TRBD2|TRBJ2-1|once|TRBV5-1
TGCGCCAGCACCGAGGGGAGCGGGGGGTACAATGAGCAGTTCTTC
CASTEGSGGYNEQFF
>.|TRBJ1-2|.|TRBV13
TGTGCCAGCAGCTTAGGCCAAGGAAGCCATGGCTACACCTTC
CASSLGQGSHGYTF
>.|TRBJ2-1|.|TRBV18
TGTGCCAGCTCACTCAGGGAGGACAATGAGCAGTTCTTC
CASSLREDNEQFF
>.|TRBJ2-3|.|TRBV7-9
TGTGCCAGCAGCTTAGCACTCCCGGCAGATACGCAGTATTTT
CASSLALPADTQYF
>.|TRBJ2-1|.|TRBV7-6
TGTGCCAGCAGCTCGTCGGGCTCCTTCAATGAGCAGTTCTTC
CASSSSGSFNEQFF
>.|TRBJ1-1|once|TRBV6-5
TGTGCCAGCAGTTATTCCGGGACTGAGAACACTGAAGCTTTCTTT
CASSYSGTENTEAFF
>TRBD2|TRBJ2-1|.|TRBV19
TGTGCCAGTAGCCCCCTTAGCGGGGCCTACAATGAGCAGTTCTTC
CASSPLSGAYNEQFF
>.|TRBJ2-1|.|TRBV7-2
TGTGCCAGCAGCTTAGTTATGGAGCGGTCCTTCTACAATGAGCAGTTCTTC
CASSLVMERSFYNEQFF
>.|TRBJ2-3|few|TRBV6-4
TGTGCCAGCAGTGATAAGGCACTAGATACGCAGTATTTT
CASSDKALDTQYF
>.|TRBJ1-5|.|TRBV6-5
TGTGCCAGCAGTTACGGGGGGCAACAGCCCCAGCATTTT
CASSYGGQQPQHF
>TRBD2|TRBJ2-2|.|TRBV5-4
TGTGCCAGCAGCTTGGAAGGGGTTCGGGAGGTTCCAGAGCTGTTTTTT
CASSLEGVREVPELFF
>TRBD1|TRBJ2-7|.|TRBV11-2
TGTGCCAGCAGACGGACAGGGACAAGCTCCTACGAGCAGTACTTC
CASRRTGTSSYEQYF
>.|TRBJ2-1|.|TRBV2
TGTGCCAGCAGTGAAAGGGAGAGCTCCTACAATGAGCAGTTCTTC
CASSERESSYNEQFF
>.|TRBJ2-1|.|TRBV10-3
TGTGCCACCGGGACCAATGAGCAGTTCTTC
CATGTNEQFF
>.|TRBJ2-7|.|TRBV6-5
TGTGCCAGCAGTTACTCACCGGGGCAGGGACCCTACGAGCAGTACTTC
CASSYSPGQGPYEQYF
>TRBD1|TRBJ1-6|few|TRBV11-2
TGTGCCAGCAGCTTAAACCCGGGACAGGGGGCTTCACCCCTCCACTTT
CASSLNPGQGASPLHF
>.|TRBJ2-1|.|TRBV12-3/TRBV12-4
TGTGCCAGCAGTTTACAGACAGGTGAGGGGCAGTTCTTC
CASSLQTGEGQFF
>TRBD1|TRBJ1-4|.|TRBV6-8
TGTGCCAGCAGTTACGACAGGGGGACTGCAACTAATGAAAAACTGTTTTTT
CASSYDRGTATNEKLFF
>TRBD1|TRBJ1-2|.|TRBV19
TGTGCCAGTAGGGGGGGACAGGGCCATGGCTACACCTTC
CASRGGQGHGYTF
>.|TRBJ1-2|.|TRBV7-9
TGTGCCAGCAGCAAGATACAGGGAAACTATGGCTACACCTTC
CASSKIQGNYGYTF
>TRBD1|TRBJ1-5|.|TRBV19
TGTGCCAGTAGTCCCCGGACAGGGGGCAATCAGCCCCAGCATTTT
CASSPRTGGNQPQHF
>.|TRBJ1-1|.|TRBV5-8
TGTGCCAGCAGCTTGGACGAGCTTTTGAACACTGAAGCTTTCTTT
CASSLDELLNTEAFF
>.|TRBJ1-1|once|TRBV5-6
TGTGCCAGCAGCCTTTGGGGTCTGAACACTGAAGCTTTCTTT
CASSLWGLNTEAFF
>.|TRBJ1-3|few|TRBV18
TGTGCCAGCTCTAGTACAGAAACTGGAAACACCATATATTTT
CASSSTETGNTIYF
>.|TRBJ1-4|.|TRBV5-1
TGCGCCAGCAGCATGACACCATCTAATGAAAAACTGTTTTTT
CASSMTPSNEKLFF
>.|TRBJ1-1|.|TRBV5-5
TGTGCCAGCAGCTTGAAATCTCGGGCAGGGGACACTGAAGCTTTCTTT
CASSLKSRAGDTEAFF
>.|TRBJ1-5|.|TRBV5-1
TGCGCCAGCAGCTTGGGAGACTCCAGCAATCAGCCCCAGCATTTT
CASSLGDSSNQPQHF
>.|TRBJ1-1|.|TRBV19
TGTGCCAGTAACCCCAATGGCATGAACACTGAAGCTTTCTTT
CASNPNGMNTEAFF
>.|TRBJ2-2|medium-sized|TRBV9
TGTGCCAGCAGAAGGGGTGGCGGGGAGCTGTTTTTT
CASRRGGGELFF
>TRBD1|TRBJ1-6|.|TRBV2
TGTGCCGTGACCGGGACAGTTAATTCACCCCTCCACTTT
CAVTGTVNSPLHF
>.|TRBJ1-1|.|TRBV19
TGTGCCAGTAGTATAGATCCCTCCCCTACTGTAGTCGCTTTCTTT
CASSIDPSPTVVAFF
>.|TRBJ2-7|.|TRBV18
TGTGCCAGCTCACAGGGACACCTCTCCTACGAGCAGTACTTC
CASSQGHLSYEQYF
>TRBD1|TRBJ1-6|once|TRBV5-1
TGCGCCAGCAGCTTGGGACAGGGAACCTATTCACCCCTCCACTTT
CASSLGQGTYSPLHF